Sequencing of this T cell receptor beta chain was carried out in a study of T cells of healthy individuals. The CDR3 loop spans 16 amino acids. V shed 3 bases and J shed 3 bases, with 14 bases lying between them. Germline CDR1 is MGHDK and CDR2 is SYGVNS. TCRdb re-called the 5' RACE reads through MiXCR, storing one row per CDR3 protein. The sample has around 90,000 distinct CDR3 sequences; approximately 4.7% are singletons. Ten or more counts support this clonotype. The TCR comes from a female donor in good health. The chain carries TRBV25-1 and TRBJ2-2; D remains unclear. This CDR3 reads CASSEGYPVDTGELFF. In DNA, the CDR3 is TGTGCCAGCAGTGAGGGTTACCCCGTGGACACCGGGGAGCTGTTTTTT. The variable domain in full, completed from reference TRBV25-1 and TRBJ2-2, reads EADIYQTPRYLVIGTGKKITLECSQTMGHDKMYWYQQDPGMELHLIHYSYGVNSTEKGDLSSESTVSRIRTEHFPLTLESARPSHTSQYLCASSEGYPVDTGELFFGEGSRLTVL.